The rows below give T cell receptor beta chains drawn from one sample of a study of identifying expanded T cells in peripheral blood. Data came from immunoSEQ multiplex PCR; TCRdb stores just in-frame clones and leaves some out. The sample consists of about 86,000 clones, 88% of them appearing once. The sample consisted of blood. Source of these receptors: a person between 18 and 75 years old in good health. CDR3s include the opening cysteine and the closing phenylalanine or tryptophan. D genes are given only for firm matches. Not all rows give a size; the values are once, few, many and, for expanded clones, a class.

CDR3aa: CASSLGGRAGLNEQYF
CDR3nt: TGTGCCAGCAGCTTAGGAGGCAGGGCAGGGCTGAACGAGCAGTACTTC
d_gene: -
v_gene: TRBV7-8
j_gene: TRBJ2-7
abundance: -

CDR3aa: CASSLQDRSNEKLFF
CDR3nt: TGCGCCAGCAGCCTCCAGGACAGGAGTAATGAAAAACTGTTTTTT
d_gene: TRBD1
v_gene: TRBV4-1
j_gene: TRBJ1-4
abundance: -

CDR3aa: CASSFKTSGGALEQYF
CDR3nt: TGTGCCAGCAGCTTTAAGACTAGCGGGGGGGCCCTCGAGCAGTACTTC
d_gene: TRBD2
v_gene: TRBV5-6
j_gene: TRBJ2-7
abundance: -

CDR3aa: CASSWNSYNEQFF
CDR3nt: TGCGCCAGCAGCTGGAATTCCTACAATGAGCAGTTCTTC
d_gene: -
v_gene: TRBV5-1
j_gene: TRBJ2-1
abundance: -

CDR3aa: CASSRFRVETQYF
CDR3nt: TGTGCCAGCAGCCGTTTTAGGGTTGAGACCCAGTACTTC
d_gene: -
v_gene: TRBV5-6
j_gene: TRBJ2-5
abundance: -

CDR3aa: CAWSKGLAITDTQYF
CDR3nt: TGTGCCTGGAGTAAGGGACTAGCGATCACAGATACGCAGTATTTT
d_gene: TRBD2
v_gene: TRBV30
j_gene: TRBJ2-3
abundance: -

CDR3aa: CASSPVQLRAEAFF
CDR3nt: TGTGCCAGCAGCCCCGTACAACTTAGGGCGGAGGCTTTCTTT
d_gene: -
v_gene: TRBV7-3
j_gene: TRBJ1-1
abundance: -

CDR3aa: CASSFEGGGTEAFF
CDR3nt: TGTGCCAGCAGCTTCGAAGGGGGAGGGACTGAAGCTTTCTTT
d_gene: -
v_gene: TRBV7-9
j_gene: TRBJ1-1
abundance: -

CDR3aa: CASSLLGTYGYTF
CDR3nt: TGTGCCAGCAGCTTACTAGGCACCTATGGCTACACCTTC
d_gene: -
v_gene: TRBV7-9
j_gene: TRBJ1-2
abundance: -

CDR3aa: CATSYGTASNQPQHF
CDR3nt: TGTGCCACCTCCTACGGGACGGCTAGCAATCAGCCCCAGCATTTT
d_gene: -
v_gene: TRBV19
j_gene: TRBJ1-5
abundance: -

CDR3aa: CASSWTGGFGYTF
CDR3nt: TGTGCCAGCAGTTGGACAGGGGGTTTTGGCTACACCTTC
d_gene: TRBD1
v_gene: TRBV6-6
j_gene: TRBJ1-2
abundance: -

CDR3aa: CASSQGGRANYGYTF
CDR3nt: TGTGCCAGCAGCCAAGGGGGACGAGCTAACTATGGCTACACCTTC
d_gene: -
v_gene: TRBV14
j_gene: TRBJ1-2
abundance: -

CDR3aa: CASSQDGGTSTDTQYF
CDR3nt: TGCGCCAGCAGCCAAGACGGGGGCACTAGCACAGATACGCAGTATTTT
d_gene: -
v_gene: TRBV4-3
j_gene: TRBJ2-3
abundance: few

CDR3aa: CSVLQNYEQYF
CDR3nt: TGCAGCGTTTTACAGAACTACGAGCAGTACTTC
d_gene: -
v_gene: TRBV29-1
j_gene: TRBJ2-7
abundance: -

CDR3aa: CASSSNRGPAVEQYF
CDR3nt: TGTGCCAGCAGCTCCAACAGGGGGCCCGCGGTAGAGCAGTACTTC
d_gene: TRBD1
v_gene: TRBV7-8
j_gene: TRBJ2-7
abundance: -

CDR3aa: CASSRDRGGDEQFF
CDR3nt: TGTGCCAGCAGCCGCGACAGGGGGGGAGATGAGCAGTTCTTC
d_gene: TRBD1
v_gene: TRBV5-4
j_gene: TRBJ2-1
abundance: -

CDR3aa: CASSLDDRGTGTDTQYF
CDR3nt: TGTGCCAGCAGCTTGGACGACAGGGGGACCGGCACAGATACGCAGTATTTT
d_gene: TRBD1
v_gene: TRBV7-2
j_gene: TRBJ2-3
abundance: -

CDR3aa: CSVEGRTGLSYTF
CDR3nt: TGCAGCGTTGAAGGCAGGACAGGGCTTTCCTACACCTTC
d_gene: TRBD1
v_gene: TRBV29-1
j_gene: TRBJ1-2
abundance: -

CDR3aa: CAISVWDGYTF
CDR3nt: TGTGCCATCAGTGTTTGGGATGGCTACACCTTC
d_gene: -
v_gene: TRBV10-3
j_gene: TRBJ1-2
abundance: -

CDR3aa: CASSTSGQSTDTQYF
CDR3nt: TGCGCCAGCAGCACCTCGGGACAGAGCACAGATACGCAGTATTTT
d_gene: TRBD1
v_gene: TRBV5-1
j_gene: TRBJ2-3
abundance: -

CDR3aa: CASSMRRTDTQYF
CDR3nt: TGTGCCAGTAGTATGCGGCGTACAGATACGCAGTATTTT
d_gene: -
v_gene: TRBV19
j_gene: TRBJ2-3
abundance: -

CDR3aa: CATSTTRGGYGYTF
CDR3nt: TGTGCCACCAGCACAACTCGAGGCGGTTATGGCTACACCTTC
d_gene: -
v_gene: TRBV15
j_gene: TRBJ1-2
abundance: -

CDR3aa: CASSSGMVNSPLHF
CDR3nt: TGTGCCAGCAGTTCGGGGATGGTTAATTCACCCCTCCACTTT
d_gene: -
v_gene: TRBV6-6
j_gene: TRBJ1-6
abundance: -

CDR3aa: CASSAAGKISYNEQFF
CDR3nt: TGTGCCAGTAGTGCCGCGGGGAAAATTTCCTACAATGAGCAGTTCTTC
d_gene: -
v_gene: TRBV19
j_gene: TRBJ2-1
abundance: -

CDR3aa: CASSEQGVKNTEAFF
CDR3nt: TGTGCCAGCAGCGAGCAGGGGGTAAAAAACACTGAAGCTTTCTTT
d_gene: TRBD1
v_gene: TRBV27
j_gene: TRBJ1-1
abundance: -

CDR3aa: CASSLLRGETQYF
CDR3nt: TGTGCCAGCAGCTTATTAAGGGGGGAGACCCAGTACTTC
d_gene: -
v_gene: TRBV13
j_gene: TRBJ2-5
abundance: -

CDR3aa: CASSSPRDGYTF
CDR3nt: TGTGCCAGCAGCTCCCCCCGAGATGGCTACACCTTC
d_gene: -
v_gene: TRBV9
j_gene: TRBJ1-2
abundance: -

CDR3aa: CASSQNRGGSYNEQFF
CDR3nt: TGTGCCAGCAGCCAAAACCGGGGCGGCTCCTACAATGAGCAGTTCTTC
d_gene: -
v_gene: TRBV13
j_gene: TRBJ2-1
abundance: -

CDR3aa: CASSATIGYTF
CDR3nt: TGTGCCAGCAGCGCGACTATTGGCTACACCTTC
d_gene: -
v_gene: TRBV7-8
j_gene: TRBJ1-2
abundance: once

CDR3aa: CASRGGWEQPQHF
CDR3nt: TGTGCCAGCAGAGGGGGATGGGAGCAGCCCCAGCATTTT
d_gene: -
v_gene: TRBV2
j_gene: TRBJ1-5
abundance: -

CDR3aa: CASSLSGDNEQFF
CDR3nt: TGTGCCAGCAGTTTATCTGGGGACAATGAGCAGTTCTTC
d_gene: -
v_gene: TRBV27
j_gene: TRBJ2-1
abundance: -

CDR3aa: CASSLAAADNEQFF
CDR3nt: TGCGCCAGCAGCTTGGCGGCGGCCGACAATGAGCAGTTCTTC
d_gene: -
v_gene: TRBV5-1
j_gene: TRBJ2-1
abundance: -

CDR3aa: CASSQEFGQGNQPQHF
CDR3nt: TGCGCCAGCAGCCAAGAATTCGGGCAGGGGAATCAGCCCCAGCATTTT
d_gene: -
v_gene: TRBV4-3
j_gene: TRBJ1-5
abundance: -

CDR3aa: CAAAPGKGNQPQHF
CDR3nt: TGTGCCGCCGCCCCGGGGAAGGGGAATCAGCCCCAGCATTTT
d_gene: -
v_gene: TRBV19
j_gene: TRBJ1-5
abundance: -

CDR3aa: CASSLAQDSLGSYEQYF
CDR3nt: TGCGCCAGTAGCTTGGCGCAAGACTCCCTCGGCTCCTACGAGCAGTACTTC
d_gene: -
v_gene: TRBV5-1
j_gene: TRBJ2-7
abundance: -

CDR3aa: CASGLVAGNTIYF
CDR3nt: TGTGCCAGCGGGTTGGTGGCTGGAAACACCATATATTTT
d_gene: -
v_gene: TRBV6-1
j_gene: TRBJ1-3
abundance: -

CDR3aa: CASSLDQAYSGNTIYF
CDR3nt: TGCGCCAGCAGCTTGGATCAGGCCTACTCTGGAAACACCATATATTTT
d_gene: -
v_gene: TRBV5-1
j_gene: TRBJ1-3
abundance: once

CDR3aa: CASSEAPGRNQPQHF
CDR3nt: TGTGCCAGCAGTGAAGCGCCGGGCCGAAATCAGCCCCAGCATTTT
d_gene: -
v_gene: TRBV2
j_gene: TRBJ1-5
abundance: -

CDR3aa: CASSLDEGVEAFF
CDR3nt: TGCGCCAGCAGCTTGGACGAGGGGGTTGAAGCTTTCTTT
d_gene: -
v_gene: TRBV5-1
j_gene: TRBJ1-1
abundance: -

CDR3aa: CASGQTQETQYF
CDR3nt: TGCGCCAGTGGACAGACTCAAGAGACCCAGTACTTC
d_gene: -
v_gene: TRBV4-1
j_gene: TRBJ2-5
abundance: -

CDR3aa: CASSWTSGSYEQYF
CDR3nt: TGTGCCAGCAGCTGGACTAGCGGTTCCTACGAGCAGTACTTC
d_gene: TRBD2
v_gene: TRBV9
j_gene: TRBJ2-7
abundance: -

CDR3aa: CASRKKTGATNEKLFF
CDR3nt: TGTGCCAGTAGGAAAAAGACAGGGGCAACTAATGAAAAACTGTTTTTT
d_gene: TRBD1
v_gene: TRBV19
j_gene: TRBJ1-4
abundance: -

CDR3aa: CAARVAANAREAFF
CDR3nt: TGTGCCGCTAGGGTGGCGGCAAACGCTAGAGAAGCTTTCTTT
d_gene: -
v_gene: TRBV19
j_gene: TRBJ1-1
abundance: -